The 24 T cell receptor beta chains below all came from one sample that was sequenced in a study of tumor-infiltrating lymphocytes in primary liver carcinoma. Taking about 19-32 mg of unsorted bulk tissue, the authors co-extracted RNA and DNA. cDNA specific to TCR beta was made from 450 to 500 ng of total RNA, with a constant-region primer employed for priming. Three rounds of nested multiplex PCR with slightly modified ARM-PCR produced TCR beta libraries. PCR rounds one and two used TRBV1-TRBV30 forward primers with a C-beta reverse primer for 10 cycles each. TCRdb passed the multiplex PCR reads through MiXCR, listing each CDR3 protein once. The profile shows approximately 100,000 distinct CDR3 sequences, about 67% of them singletons. What was sequenced was liver tumor tissue from sampling region 2. The sample's subset: tumor region T2, inferior pole. Receptor source: a woman aged 55-70 years with primary liver carcinoma and hepatitis B virus infection.

Points on this clonotype: A much larger clone differs by one base, so this may be a read error. V and J are TRBV5-6 and TRBJ2-7; no clear D gene. Germline loops: CDR1 SGHDT, CDR2 YYEEEE. Trimming pared 2 bases from V and 2 bases from J, leaving 14 bases between. This CDR3 comprises 15 residues. The CDR3 loop is CASSFLSVQTYEQYF. The CDR3 DNA is TGTGCCAGCAGCTTTCTCTCGGTACAGACCTACGAGCAGTACTTC.

A note on this clonotype: Relative to the germline gene, one junction end is altered; a read error may explain this. J is TRBJ2-1 and V is TRBV19; D is possibly TRBD2 (6 bases). CDR1 and CDR2 (germline): LNHDA, SQIVND (reference sequence). CDR3 length: 12 residues. CDR3 DNA: TGTGTCAGTAGTTTCTTAGCGGATGAGCAGTTCTTC. Protein sequence: CVSSFLADEQFF.

With respect to this clonotype: A read error may produce the germline difference seen at one junction end. The gene calls are TRBV12-3 or TRBV12-4 and TRBJ2-1, with 7 bases identical to TRBD1. The CDR3 has 15 residues. As DNA, the CDR3 is TGTGCCAGCTCCCTTAGGGGAACAGGGGCTGTTGAGCAGCTCTTC. It is translated as CASSLRGTGAVEQLF.

A word on this clonotype: A much larger clone differs by one base, so this may be a read error. The chain joins TRBV12-3 or TRBV12-4 to TRBJ1-5, with a possible D match to TRBD1 (5 bases). The V end lost 8 bases, the J end lost 4 bases, and 12 bases lay between the germline ends. This CDR3 region has 13 residues. CDR3 bases: TGTGCCAGCGGTCATCAGGGAAATCAGCCCCAGCATTTT. Protein sequence: CASGHQGNQPQHF.

This clonotype was seen at least ten times. J is TRBJ2-1 and V is TRBV29-1; TRBD2 matches at 15 bases. The CDR3 is made up of 22 amino acids. The germline gives CDR1 SQVTM, CDR2 ANQGSEA. The junction had 19 bases not matched to a gene; V was cut back by 1 base and J by 3 bases. This CDR3 reads CSVEATLGLAGGPGPIYNEQFF. The CDR3 DNA sequence: TGCAGCGTTGAAGCGACCCTCGGACTAGCGGGAGGGCCGGGCCCGATCTACAATGAGCAGTTCTTC.

Concerning this clonotype: With a much larger clone just one base away, this may be a read error. The rearrangement links TRBV7-8 to TRBJ2-2; 8 bases agree with TRBD1. Germline CDR1 is SGHVS and CDR2 is FQNEAQ. CDR3 length equals 15 residues. CDR3 sequence (DNA): TGTGCCAGCAAATTGGGACAGGTTCGCGTCGGGGGGCTGTTTTTT. It is translated as CASKLGQVRVGGLFF.

This clonotype has ten or more counts. The chain links TRBV28 to TRBJ1-2, with D tentatively TRBD1 (5 bases). The CDR3 covers 13 residues. With 1 base removed from V and 8 bases from J, the gap between germline ends came to 11 bases. Germline CDR1 reads MDHEN; CDR2 reads SYDVKM. CDR3 nucleotide sequence: TGTGCCAGCAGTTTATCGGCAGGGAGGGGCTACACCTTC. It yields the protein CASSLSAGRGYTF.

On this clonotype: At one end the junction does not follow the germline gene, possibly because of a read error. The chain's CDR3 is CASNLGLDASLETQKF. The CDR3 DNA reads TGTGCCAGCAACTTAGGATTGGACGCCTCACTAGAGACCCAGAAATTC. The chain links TRBV11-1 to TRBJ2-5; D perhaps matches TRBD2 (5 bases). The CDR3 spans 16 residues. CDR1 and CDR2 (germline): SGHAT, FQDESV (reference sequence).

In the case of this clonotype: One end of the junction is discordant with germline, which a read error may explain. The V gene is TRBV11-1, the J gene TRBJ2-7, with a possible D match to TRBD2 (6 bases). The length of the CDR3 is 15 residues. CDR1 and CDR2 from the germline V gene are SGHAT and FQDESV (reference sequence). The CDR3 protein is CANSPRTSGLREQYF. For the CDR3, the DNA is TGTGCCAACAGCCCTCGGACATCAGGACTACGCGAGCAATACTTC.

This clonotype was counted many times. The chain carries TRBV5-6 and TRBJ2-1; D is unclear. This CDR3 comprises 16 residues. The V gene lost 0 bases and the J gene lost 7 bases, with 17 bases spanning the gap. Germline V CDR1 and CDR2: SGHDT, YYEEEE. CDR3 bases: TGTGCCAGCAGCTTGGAGATTGGTCTGCTTTGGAATGAGCAGTTCTTC. Its protein product is CASSLEIGLLWNEQFF.

This clonotype was seen ten or more times. V usage is TRBV28 and J usage is TRBJ2-2; TRBD1 might be the D (6 bases). Germline assignment: CDR1 MDHEN and CDR2 SYDVKM. The V gene lost 9 bases and the J gene lost 5 bases, with 7 bases spanning the gap. The CDR3 consists of 11 residues. The CDR3: CASTGTGELFF. The CDR3 region has the DNA TGTGCCAGTACAGGGACCGGGGAGCTGTTTTTT.

In regard to this clonotype: Given a much more abundant clone one base away, this may be a read error. CDR3 in DNA: TGTGCCAGCAGCCGGGTGACAGGTCCCTACGAGCAGTACTTC. Its protein is CASSRVTGPYEQYF. The chain combines TRBV11-2 with TRBJ2-7; TRBD1 might be the D (6 bases). CDR1 SGHAT and CDR2 FQNNGV come from the germline V gene. The CDR3 spans 14 residues. Trimming pared 5 bases from V and 2 bases from J, leaving 13 bases between.

A note on this clonotype: At one end, the junction sequence differs from germline, possibly due to a read error. The V and J genes are TRBV11-2 and TRBJ2-5, with TRBD1 as a possible D gene (5 bases). Germline V gene sequence: CDR1 SGHAT, CDR2 FQNNGV. The CDR3 has 15 residues. The CDR3 here is CTSSLGLESRETQYF. CDR3 in DNA: TGTACCAGCAGCTTGGGGCTGGAATCGCGAGAGACCCAGTACTTC. The variable domain in full, with the rest retrieved from reference TRBV11-2 and TRBJ2-5, is EAGVAQSPRYKIIEKRQSVAFWCNPISGHATLYWYQQILGQGPKLLIQFQNNGVVDDSQLPKDRFSAERLKGVDSTLKIQPAKLEDSAVYLCTSSLGLESRETQYFGPGTRLLVL.

A few counts support this clonotype. A much larger clone differs from this one at a single base, so this may be a read error. The conserved phenylalanine or tryptophan is not found at the CDR3 terminus, so this likely reflects a read error. The CDR3 spells CSAQVHYGYTS. The CDR3 nucleotides are TGCAGCGCCCAAGTACACTATGGCTACACCTCC. The genes are TRBV29-1 and TRBJ1-2; D ambiguous. Trimming pared 7 bases from V and 3 bases from J, leaving 9 bases between. CDR1 SQVTM and CDR2 ANQGSEA come from the germline V gene. The CDR3 has 11 amino acids.

A word on this clonotype: The junction and the germline gene differ at one end; a read error may be behind it. This chain uses TRBV4-2 with TRBJ2-7, with D tentatively TRBD2 (6 bases). Germline CDR1 LGHNA, CDR2 YNFKEQ. The CDR3 runs 16 residues. The CDR3 DNA reads as TGTGCCGGCAGCCAAGATTCAGAGGGAGGTTCCTACGAGCAGTACTTC. Its translation: CAGSQDSEGGSYEQYF.

About this clonotype itself: This likely comes from a read error, as the CDR3 has no conserved phenylalanine or tryptophan at its end. J is TRBJ2-1 and V is TRBV29-1, with 11 bases identical to TRBD2. The CDR3 is 19 amino acids. CDR1 is SQVTM, CDR2 ANQGSEA, per germline. Unmatched junction bases numbered 17, after V lost 7 bases and J lost 0 bases. The CDR3 region has the DNA TGCAGCGCTAGATCGGCGACTAGCGGGATAAAAAGCTCCTACAATGAGCAGTTCTTA. Its translation: CSARSATSGIKSSYNEQFL.

Remarks on this clonotype: The junction departs from the called germline gene at one end, perhaps through a read error. The gene calls are TRBV6-5 and TRBJ1-1; D remains ambiguous. The CDR3 covers 18 residues. Per germline, CDR1 MNHEY and CDR2 SVGAGI. The DNA for the CDR3 is TGTGCCAGCAATTACTCAGTATCCCCAATCGGCCTGAAGACTGAAGCTTTCTTT. It yields the protein CASNYSVSPIGLKTEAFF.

Of note for this clonotype: The missing conserved phenylalanine or tryptophan at the end of this CDR3 makes a read error likely. J is TRBJ2-5 and V is TRBV12-5, with 8 positions matching TRBD1. This CDR3 contains 13 residues. Germline values: CDR1 LGHNT, CDR2 FRNRAP. Written as DNA, the CDR3 is TGTACTAGTGGCCAGGACAGGGCAGAGACCCAGTACCTC. This translates into CTSGQDRAETQYL.

The chain recombines TRBV7-8 with TRBJ2-7; D unresolved. Trimming took 2 bases from V and 4 from J, leaving 12 bases between them. Germline V lookup: CDR1 SGHVS, CDR2 FQNEAQ. The CDR3 runs to 14 residues. The CDR3 DNA reads TGTGCCAGCAGCTTAACTCGCCGTAGGTACGAGCAGTACTTC. Translation gives CASSLTRRRYEQYF.

The J gene is TRBJ2-1, the V gene TRBV6-6; 11 nucleotides align to TRBD2. The germline gives CDR1 MNHNY, CDR2 SVGAGI (reference sequence). The trim removed 6 bases at V and 0 bases at J, leaving 10 bases unmatched. The length of the CDR3 is 18 residues. CDR3 DNA sequence: TGTGCCAGCAGCTTCGGGACTAGCGGTTGGGGCTCCTACAATGAGCAGTTCTTC. Amino acid sequence: CASSFGTSGWGSYNEQFF.

Note on this clonotype: A much larger clone sits a single nucleotide away, making a read error possible. V is TRBV13 and J is TRBJ1-2; 7 bases are shared with TRBD1. This CDR3 region has 13 residues. CDR1 is PRHDT, CDR2 FYEKMQ, per germline (reference sequence). The trim removed 5 bases at V and 4 bases at J, leaving 4 bases unmatched. The CDR3 DNA follows: TGTGCCAGCAGCACAGGGGACAGCTATGGCTACACCTTC. This translates into CASSTGDSYGYTF.

Turning to this clonotype: An end of the junction differs from the germline gene, which may be a read error. The chain recombines TRBV7-9 with TRBJ1-6; 7 bases line up with TRBD1. CDR1 and CDR2 (germline): SEHNR, FQNEAQ (reference sequence). The CDR3 covers 15 residues. The CDR3 spells CGSSLGQVRNSPLHF. CDR3 in DNA: TGTGGCAGCAGCTTAGGACAGGTGAGGAATTCACCCCTCCACTTT.

This sequence joins TRBV29-1 and TRBJ2-3; D is perhaps TRBD2 (7 bases). V shed 3 bases and J shed 10 bases, with 17 bases lying between them. Germline CDR1 is SQVTM and CDR2 is ANQGSEA. There are 13 residues in the CDR3. For the CDR3, the DNA is TGCAGCGTTGATCCGGGGGGCACAGAAGCGCAGTATTTT. It codes for CSVDPGGTEAQYF.

Points on this clonotype: At one end, the junction sequence differs from germline, possibly due to a read error. This chain links TRBV11-2 with TRBJ2-3; possible D gene TRBD2, 6 bases. Germline V gene lookup returns CDR1 SGHAT and CDR2 FQNNGV. The CDR3 is made up of 14 amino acids. CDR3 region: CTSSPGLPTNTRYF. CDR3 DNA sequence: TGTACCAGCAGCCCCGGACTACCCACAAATACGCGGTATTTT.